These 7 T cell receptor beta chains were all obtained from the same sample, sequenced in a study of human T cells and chemical hapten exposure. Using its own MiXCR run on the RACE reads, TCRdb lists one record per CDR3 protein. The data hold approximately 320,000 distinct CDR3 sequences, with around 5.5% observed a single time. The time point here: pre-sensitization, week 0. Treatment noted: therapeutic diphenylcyclopropenone sensitization with weekly scalp DPC. The material sequenced was whole blood, taken in connection with sensitization to the hapten diphenylcyclopropenone (DPC). The origin of the receptors is a woman younger than 30 with alopecia areata. Some clones in this sample may be carry-over from other donors' samples.

This clonotype was recorded many times. The chain joins TRBV5-6 to TRBJ2-7; D possibly uses TRBD1 or TRBD2 (6 bases each). V was shortened by 4 bases and J by 0 bases, with 11 bases between the two germline ends. This CDR3 spans 14 amino acids. CDR1 and CDR2 (germline): SGHDT, YYEEEE. CDR3 nucleotide sequence: TGTGCCAGCAGCGCGGGACACCTCTCCTACGAGCAGTACTTC. It specifies CASSAGHLSYEQYF.

CDR3 sequence (DNA): TGCGCCAGCAGTGAGAACGGCGTCTATGAAAAACTGTTTTTT. This gives the protein CASSENGVYEKLFF. The gene calls are TRBV5-1 and TRBJ1-4, with unresolved D. The CDR3 is made up of 14 amino acids. The V end was cut by 5 bases, the J end by 6 bases, with 14 bases between. Germline CDR1 and CDR2: SGHRS and YFSETQ.

In this sample, this clonotype turned up many times. This sequence joins TRBV29-1 and TRBJ2-6; D is possibly TRBD1 (5 bases). The germline V gene has CDR1 SQVTM and CDR2 ANQGSEA. The CDR3 runs to 13 residues. V dropped 6 bases and J dropped 2 bases, with 8 bases sitting between them. This CDR3 is CSVDTPGANVLTF. DNA of the CDR3: TGCAGCGTGGACACTCCTGGGGCCAACGTCCTGACTTTC.

At least ten counts were recorded for this clonotype. The rearrangement links TRBV6-5 to TRBJ1-6; D might be TRBD1 (6 bases). The CDR3 consists of 14 residues. CDR1 and CDR2 (germline): MNHEY, SVGAGI. V was pared by 7 bases and J by 9 bases, with 16 bases between. Written as DNA, the CDR3 is TGTGCCAGCACGAAGGACAGTTTCTTTTCACCCCTCCACTTT. Amino acid sequence: CASTKDSFFSPLHF.

A few counts support this clonotype. The genes are TRBV4-2 and TRBJ2-3; 12 bases are shared with TRBD2. The germline gives CDR1 LGHNA, CDR2 YNFKEQ. The junction had 5 bases not matched to a gene; V was cut back by 1 base and J by 6 bases. This CDR3 is built from 16 residues. CDR3 amino acids: CASSQGTSGVKDTQYF. The CDR3 nucleotides are TGTGCCAGCAGCCAAGGGACTAGCGGGGTCAAGGATACGCAGTATTTT.

This clonotype was seen many times. The chain carries TRBV28 and TRBJ2-7; D is possibly TRBD1 (5 bases). Germline lookup yields CDR1 MDHEN and CDR2 SYDVKM. There are 15 residues in the CDR3. Trimming pared 5 bases from V and 0 bases from J, leaving 14 bases between. The CDR3 DNA reads as TGTGCCAGCAGTCTTTCCGAAGGGGTCTCCTACGAGCAGTACTTC. This sequence encodes CASSLSEGVSYEQYF.

CDR3 residues: CASSYLGADQPQHF. The CDR3 DNA reads as TGTGCCAGCAGTTACTTGGGGGCTGATCAGCCCCAGCATTTT. The rearrangement links TRBV6-2 or TRBV6-3 to TRBJ1-5, with D possibly being TRBD1 (6 bases). The CDR3 is 14 residues long. V was pared by 1 base and J by 5 bases, with 9 bases between. Germline lookup yields CDR1 MNHEY and CDR2 SVGEGT.